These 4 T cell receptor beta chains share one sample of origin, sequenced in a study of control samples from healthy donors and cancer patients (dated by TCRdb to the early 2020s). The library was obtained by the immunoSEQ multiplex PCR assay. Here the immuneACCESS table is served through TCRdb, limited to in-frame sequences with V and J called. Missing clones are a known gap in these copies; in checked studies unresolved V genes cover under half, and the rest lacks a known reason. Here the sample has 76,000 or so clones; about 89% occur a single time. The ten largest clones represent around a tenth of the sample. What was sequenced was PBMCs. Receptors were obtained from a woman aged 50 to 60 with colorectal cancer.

CDR3 bases: TGTGCCAGCAGCTTAGTGGGGGGCCTCACAGATACGCAGTATTTT. The encoded protein is CASSLVGGLTDTQYF. J is TRBJ2-3 and V is TRBV7-2; D tentatively fits TRBD1 or TRBD2 (6 bases each). The V gene's germline CDR1 is SGHTA and CDR2 FQGNSA. The V end was cut by 1 base, the J end by 2 bases, with 10 bases between. The CDR3 is 15 amino acids.

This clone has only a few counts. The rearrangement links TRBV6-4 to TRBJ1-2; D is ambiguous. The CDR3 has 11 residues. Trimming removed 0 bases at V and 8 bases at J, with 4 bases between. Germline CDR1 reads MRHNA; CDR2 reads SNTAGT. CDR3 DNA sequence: TGTGCCAGCAGTGACTCTAACGGCTACACCTTC. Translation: CASSDSNGYTF.

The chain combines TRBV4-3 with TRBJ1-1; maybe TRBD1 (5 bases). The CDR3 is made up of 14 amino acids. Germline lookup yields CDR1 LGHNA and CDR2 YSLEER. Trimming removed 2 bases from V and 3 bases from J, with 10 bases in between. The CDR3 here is CASSQFRDYTEAFF. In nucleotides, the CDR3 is TGCGCCAGCAGCCAATTTAGGGACTACACTGAAGCTTTCTTT.

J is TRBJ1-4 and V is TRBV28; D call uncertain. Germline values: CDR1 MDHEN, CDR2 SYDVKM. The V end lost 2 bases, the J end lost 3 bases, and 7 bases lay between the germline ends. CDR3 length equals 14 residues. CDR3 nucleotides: TGTGCCAGCAGTTTAAGTGGGTCTAATGAAAAACTGTTTTTT. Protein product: CASSLSGSNEKLFF.